Listed below are T cell receptor beta chains from one sample, sequenced in a study of pediatric ulcerative colitis. This table comes from immunoSEQ multiplex PCR, and its TCRdb copy is limited to in-frame clones, with some not included. The top ten clones hold around 4.9% of a sample with around 68,000 clones, over 70% of them seen once. Sequencing was performed on blood. These receptors were obtained from a boy younger than 18 with moderate ulcerative colitis. CDR3s leave out the opening cysteine and the closing phenylalanine or tryptophan. The order of the fields is J gene, V gene, CDR3 length, clone size, CDR3 protein. Size is stated for part of the rows, as once, few or many counts, or as a class when the clone is expanded.

>TRBJ1-5|TRBV19|13|NA
ASSRATQGNQPQH
>TRBJ1-1|TRBV7-9|14|NA
ASSPRGQGMNTEAF
>TRBJ2-1|TRBV9|18|NA
ASSAHGGLAGAINYNEQF
>TRBJ2-2|TRBV29-1|12|NA
SVASGSRSGELF
>TRBJ2-3|TRBV5-1|13|NA
ASSLQDGNTDTQY
>TRBJ2-5|TRBV9|12|once
ASSVGHIQETQY
>TRBJ1-1|TRBV19|14|NA
ASSPSTGGVNTEAF
>TRBJ2-7|TRBV6-5|12|once
ASSETSGRTEQY
>TRBJ2-5|TRBV5-8|9|NA
ASRRAETQY
>TRBJ1-1|TRBV27|14|NA
ASSPSGQGMNTEAF
>TRBJ2-2|TRBV10-3|14|NA
AISGSWGTNTGELF
>TRBJ2-1|TRBV7-9|15|NA
ASSPLRGIGSYNEQF
>TRBJ1-5|TRBV30|11|NA
AGSLGRNQPQH
>TRBJ1-5|TRBV19|15|NA
ASSIRGGAYSNQPQH
>TRBJ1-1|TRBV19|10|NA
ASSQKGAEAF
>TRBJ2-2|TRBV19|12|NA
ASSPGTGSGELF
>TRBJ1-2|TRBV7-2|15|few
ASSSSLGPDVNYGYT
>TRBJ1-2|TRBV27|13|NA
ASSWAGRLSYGYT
>TRBJ2-7|TRBV27|9|NA
ASSWGFEQY
>TRBJ2-5|TRBV19|9|NA
ASSTVETQY
>TRBJ2-7|TRBV4-2|12|NA
ASSPTSGIHEQY
>TRBJ1-6|TRBV5-5|15|NA
ASSLAEGYQSNSPLH
>TRBJ2-6|TRBV7-2|14|NA
ASSLALSSGANVLT
>TRBJ2-7|TRBV7-6|13|NA
ASSLAAGGPGEQY
>TRBJ2-7|TRBV4-1|13|few
ASSPYSGRTYEQY
>TRBJ1-4|TRBV27|15|NA
ASSPPTVGRGNEKLF
>TRBJ1-2|TRBV28|12|NA
ASSTSSGNYGYT
>TRBJ2-3|TRBV20-1|9|NA
SARRGDTQY
>TRBJ2-7|TRBV19|9|NA
ASSIRNEQY
>TRBJ2-2|TRBV29-1|13|NA
SVEVGGRGTGELF
>TRBJ2-7|TRBV7-9|13|NA
ASSLGQISPYEQY
>TRBJ1-1|TRBV29-1|9|NA
SVPQLTEAF
>TRBJ1-1|TRBV6-6|13|NA
ASSLSRGMNTEAF
>TRBJ2-5|TRBV5-6|12|NA
ASSSRAVQETQY
>TRBJ2-5|TRBV27|13|NA
ASSFFGTVQETQY
>TRBJ2-3|TRBV6-6|12|NA
ASSYDRVQDTQY
>TRBJ1-2|TRBV4-3|13|NA
ASSQDGTGVWGYT
>TRBJ2-7|TRBV13|9|NA
ASSLAGGQY
>TRBJ2-3|TRBV4-1|15|NA
ASSQDERPKNTDTQY
>TRBJ2-7|TRBV9|12|NA
ASSGGPEGGEQY
>TRBJ2-1|TRBV27|9|NA
ASQRGGVEF
>TRBJ2-7|TRBV6-5|13|NA
ASSYAAGVTAEQY
>TRBJ1-4|TRBV11-2|12|few
ASSSGQGHEKLF
>TRBJ1-4|TRBV5-4|12|NA
ASTRTASNEKLF
>TRBJ1-1|TRBV9|12|NA
ASSVGTLATEAF
>TRBJ2-6|TRBV19|16|few
ASTSGLAGSSGANVLT
>TRBJ2-1|TRBV27|14|NA
ASSTALTSSYNEQF
>TRBJ2-2|TRBV4-3|13|NA
ASSQDWGNTGELF